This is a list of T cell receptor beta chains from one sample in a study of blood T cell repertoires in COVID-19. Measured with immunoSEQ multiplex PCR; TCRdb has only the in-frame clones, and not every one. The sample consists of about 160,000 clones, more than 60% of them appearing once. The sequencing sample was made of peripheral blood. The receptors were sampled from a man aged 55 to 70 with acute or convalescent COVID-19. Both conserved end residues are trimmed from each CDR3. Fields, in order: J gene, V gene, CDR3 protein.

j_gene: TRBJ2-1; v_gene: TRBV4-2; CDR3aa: ASSQDLAGGRGEQF
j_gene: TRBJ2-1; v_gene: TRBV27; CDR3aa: ASSSTGYSEQF
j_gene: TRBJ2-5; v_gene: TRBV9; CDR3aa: ASSVAPSRGETQY
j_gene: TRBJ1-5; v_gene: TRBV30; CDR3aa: AWTGAGSNQPQH
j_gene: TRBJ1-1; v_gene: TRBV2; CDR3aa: ARGTLGRNTEAF
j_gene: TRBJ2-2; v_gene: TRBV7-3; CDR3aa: ASSLPGGDTGELF
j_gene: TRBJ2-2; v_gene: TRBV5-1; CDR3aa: ASAAPGRSGELF
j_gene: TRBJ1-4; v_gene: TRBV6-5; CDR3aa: ASRGGLNEKLF
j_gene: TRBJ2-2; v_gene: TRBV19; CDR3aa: ASSLGLTENTGELF
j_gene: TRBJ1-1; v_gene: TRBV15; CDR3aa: ATAAGGRTEAF
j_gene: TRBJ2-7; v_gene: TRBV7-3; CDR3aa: ASSLIAGGTYEQY
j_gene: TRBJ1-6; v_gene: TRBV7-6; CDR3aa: ASSLTPPGSSSPLH
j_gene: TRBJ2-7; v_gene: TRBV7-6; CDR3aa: ASSLGRTGSYEQY
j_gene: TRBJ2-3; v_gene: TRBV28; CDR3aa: ASSFPHPGQGRDTQY
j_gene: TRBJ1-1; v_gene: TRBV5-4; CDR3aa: ASSPEGLAGNTEAF
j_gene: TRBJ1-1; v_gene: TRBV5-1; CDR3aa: ASSVAGTMTEAF
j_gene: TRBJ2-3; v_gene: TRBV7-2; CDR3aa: ASSFSGGGVQDTQY
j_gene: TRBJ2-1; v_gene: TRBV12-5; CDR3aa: ASGSGGPYNEQF
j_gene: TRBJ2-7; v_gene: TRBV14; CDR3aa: ASSQRQGSYEQY
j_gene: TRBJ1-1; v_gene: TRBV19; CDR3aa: ASLGTASNTEAF
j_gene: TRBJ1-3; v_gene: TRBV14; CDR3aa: ASSRGTAGNTIY
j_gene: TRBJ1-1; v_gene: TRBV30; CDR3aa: ASLLNTEAF
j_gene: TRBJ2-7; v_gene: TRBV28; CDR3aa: ASSLRTGRREQY
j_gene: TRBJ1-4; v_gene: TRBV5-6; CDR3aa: ASSLDASEKLF